These 2 T cell receptor beta chains came from one sample sequenced in a study of blood T cell repertoires in COVID-19. TCRdb keeps only in-frame clones here, not all; method: immunoSEQ multiplex PCR. This table holds around 100,000 clones, over 70% found once. Sequencing was performed on peripheral blood. Source of these receptors: an older woman with acute or convalescent COVID-19.

The rearrangement links TRBV28 to TRBJ1-4, with TRBD1 matching over 11 bases. The CDR3 totals 15 residues. Germline assignment: CDR1 MDHEN and CDR2 SYDVKM. V lost 1 base to trimming and J lost 8 bases; unmatched junction nucleotides: 3. This CDR3 reads CASSLSGQGAEKLFF. CDR3 coding DNA: TGTGCCAGCAGTTTATCAGGACAGGGGGCGGAAAAACTGTTTTTT.

For the CDR3, the DNA is TGTGCCAGCAGACAACCGGGACAGGGGGTGGCCGGGGAGCTGTTTTTT. This translates into CASRQPGQGVAGELFF. The V gene is TRBV19, the J gene TRBJ2-2, with TRBD1 matching 11 bases. Germline CDR1 reads LNHDA; CDR2 reads SQIVND (reference sequence). With V trimmed by 9 bases and J by 6 bases, 12 bases remained unmatched. This CDR3 is 16 amino acids long.